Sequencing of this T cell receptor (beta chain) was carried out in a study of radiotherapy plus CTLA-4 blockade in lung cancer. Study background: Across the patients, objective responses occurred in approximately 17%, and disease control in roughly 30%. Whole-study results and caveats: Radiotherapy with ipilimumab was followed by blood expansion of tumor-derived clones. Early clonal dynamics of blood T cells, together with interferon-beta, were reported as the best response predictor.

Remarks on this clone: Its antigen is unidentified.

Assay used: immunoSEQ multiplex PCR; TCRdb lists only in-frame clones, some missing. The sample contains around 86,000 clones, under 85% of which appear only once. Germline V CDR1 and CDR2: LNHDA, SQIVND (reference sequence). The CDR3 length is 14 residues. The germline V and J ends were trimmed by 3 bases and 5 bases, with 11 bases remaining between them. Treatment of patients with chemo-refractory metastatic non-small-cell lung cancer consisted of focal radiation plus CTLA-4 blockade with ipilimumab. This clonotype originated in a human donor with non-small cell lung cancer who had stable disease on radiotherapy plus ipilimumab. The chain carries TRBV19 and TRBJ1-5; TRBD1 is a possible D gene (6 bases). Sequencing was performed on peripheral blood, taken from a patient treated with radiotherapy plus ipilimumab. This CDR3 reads CASSIGNRDQPQHF. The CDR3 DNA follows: TGTGCCAGTAGTATTGGTAACAGGGATCAGCCCCAGCATTTT.